Listed below are T cell receptor beta chains from one sample, sequenced in a study of cytomegalovirus exposure and HLA in healthy donors. Profiling relied on immunoSEQ multiplex PCR, and the TCRdb table lists in-frame clones only, not all of them. In the table there are about 100,000 clones, roughly 80% of which are singletons. What was sequenced was PBMCs. These receptors were taken from a middle-aged man in good health and CMV-seropositive. CDR3s include the opening cysteine and the closing phenylalanine or tryptophan. Each record gives: clone size, J gene, V gene, D gene, CDR3 protein, CDR3 DNA. A D gene is named only where the DNA matches it firmly. Expanded clones get a size class; other rows say once, few or many, or leave the size out.

- | TRBJ1-6 | TRBV4-1 | TRBD1 | CASSPVQGAVYNSPLHF | TGCGCCAGCAGCCCAGTCCAGGGGGCCGTCTATAATTCACCCCTCCACTTT
- | TRBJ2-5 | TRBV6-4 | TRBD2 | CASREERGMETQYF | TGTGCCAGCAGGGAAGAGCGGGGCATGGAGACCCAGTACTTC
once | TRBJ2-1 | TRBV4-1 | TRBD1 | CASSHQSTGGLYNEQFF | TGCGCCAGCAGCCACCAAAGCACAGGGGGACTGTACAATGAGCAGTTCTTC
- | TRBJ2-1 | TRBV11-1 | TRBD1 | CASSLDRGHEQFF | TGTGCCAGCAGCTTAGACAGGGGGCATGAGCAGTTCTTC
- | TRBJ1-5 | TRBV27 | - | CASGLSNQPQHF | TGTGCCAGCGGCTTGAGCAATCAGCCCCAGCATTTT
- | TRBJ1-2 | TRBV14 | - | CASSPGAVRGYTF | TGTGCCAGCAGCCCTGGGGCCGTGAGGGGCTACACCTTC
- | TRBJ2-3 | TRBV7-9 | - | CSSRCRHTKITDTQYF | TGTTCAAGCAGATGCCGGCATACTAAAATCACAGATACGCAGTATTTT
once | TRBJ1-2 | TRBV5-6 | TRBD1 | CASSGQGLGGYTF | TGTGCCAGCAGCGGACAGGGTCTAGGAGGCTACACCTTC
once | TRBJ1-2 | TRBV4-1 | TRBD1 | CASSQERDRVYGYTF | TGCGCCAGCAGCCAAGAAAGGGACAGGGTCTATGGCTACACCTTC
- | TRBJ1-4 | TRBV10-1 | - | CASSRGFGEKLFF | TGCGCCAGCAGCAGGGGATTTGGGGAAAAACTGTTTTTT
- | TRBJ1-2 | TRBV28 | - | CASSLEMVYGYTF | TGTGCCAGCAGTTTGGAGATGGTCTATGGCTACACCTTC
- | TRBJ1-5 | TRBV28 | TRBD1 | CASSSGQGSQPQHF | TGTGCCAGCAGTTCCGGACAGGGCAGTCAGCCCCAGCATTTT
- | TRBJ2-7 | TRBV10-2 | - | CASSGEGPYEQYF | TGCGCCAGCAGTGGTGAGGGCCCCTACGAGCAGTACTTC
- | TRBJ2-2 | TRBV18 | - | CASSPDGYGGELFF | TGTGCCAGCTCACCAGACGGGTACGGCGGGGAGCTGTTTTTT
- | TRBJ2-7 | TRBV5-1 | TRBD1 | CASSLGTGEDEQYF | TGCGCCAGCAGCTTGGGGACAGGGGAGGACGAGCAGTACTTC
- | TRBJ2-7 | TRBV6-5 | TRBD2 | CASRGKDGRIDEQYF | TGTGCCAGCCGGGGTAAGGACGGGAGGATCGACGAGCAGTACTTC
- | TRBJ2-5 | TRBV6-6 | - | CASRPQYPVQETQYF | TGTGCCAGCAGGCCACAGTACCCCGTCCAAGAGACCCAGTACTTC
- | TRBJ2-1 | TRBV5-4 | - | CASSLYSRQFF | TGTGCCAGCAGCCTGTATAGCCGACAGTTCTTC
- | TRBJ2-1 | TRBV5-4 | - | CASSSGNNEQFF | TGTGCCAGCAGCTCGGGTAACAATGAGCAGTTCTTC
- | TRBJ2-6 | TRBV29-1 | TRBD2 | CSVGRGGSGANVLTF | TGCAGCGTTGGCCGGGGGGGCTCTGGGGCCAACGTCCTGACTTTC
- | TRBJ2-7 | TRBV7-2 | TRBD2 | CASKSGGRAEGEQYF | TGTGCCAGCAAGTCGGGCGGGAGGGCCGAAGGGGAGCAGTACTTC
- | TRBJ1-2 | TRBV7-2 | TRBD1 | CASNRDRGRLSYGYTF | TGTGCCAGCAACCGGGACAGGGGGCGCCTCAGCTATGGCTACACCTTC
- | TRBJ2-7 | TRBV27 | - | CASSLSGSPYEQYF | TGTGCCAGCAGTTTAAGCGGCAGTCCCTACGAGCAGTACTTC
once | TRBJ1-2 | TRBV7-2 | - | CASSLPGNGYGYTF | TGTGCCAGCAGCTTGCCGGGGAATGGCTATGGCTACACCTTC
- | TRBJ2-7 | TRBV7-2 | - | CASSPLRTYEQYF | TGTGCCAGCAGCCCCCTCCGAACCTACGAGCAGTACTTC
- | TRBJ2-4 | TRBV4-3 | TRBD1 | CASSHFRTGAKNIQYF | TGCGCCAGCAGCCATTTTAGGACAGGGGCCAAAAACATTCAGTACTTC
- | TRBJ2-3 | TRBV19 | - | CASSIDPGTLGSRDTQYF | TGTGCCAGTAGTATAGATCCCGGGACCCTCGGGAGTAGGGATACGCAGTATTTT
- | TRBJ1-5 | TRBV29-1 | - | CSDLGDIPYSNQPQHF | TGCAGTGACCTGGGGGACATACCTTATAGCAATCAGCCCCAGCATTTT
- | TRBJ2-2 | TRBV27 | - | CASQLSRNGAGELFF | TGTGCCAGCCAGTTGTCCCGGAACGGAGCCGGGGAGCTGTTTTTT
once | TRBJ1-1 | TRBV5-6 | - | CASSLGEGIGAEAFF | TGTGCCAGCAGCTTGGGGGAGGGAATTGGAGCTGAAGCTTTCTTT
- | TRBJ2-4 | TRBV6-1 | - | CASSDGGMAKNIQYF | TGTGCCAGCAGTGATGGAGGGATGGCCAAAAACATTCAGTACTTC
- | TRBJ2-1 | TRBV11-1 | TRBD2 | CASSLFVAGEGEQFF | TGTGCCAGCAGCTTATTCGTAGCGGGGGAGGGTGAGCAGTTCTTC
- | TRBJ2-5 | TRBV7-2 | - | CASSLGPREQETQYF | TGTGCCAGCAGCTTAGGACCCCGGGAACAAGAGACCCAGTACTTC
- | TRBJ1-6 | TRBV5-1 | - | CASSYGQSSGNSPLHF | TGCGCCAGCAGTTACGGACAGAGTTCGGGCAATTCACCCCTCCACTTT
- | TRBJ2-7 | TRBV2 | TRBD1 | CASRDRDHEQYF | TGTGCCAGCAGGGACAGGGACCACGAGCAGTACTTC
- | TRBJ2-7 | TRBV5-1 | TRBD2 | CASSLGNSGSIYEQYF | TGCGCCAGCAGCTTGGGGAATAGCGGGAGTATTTACGAGCAGTACTTC
- | TRBJ2-5 | TRBV25-1 | TRBD1 | CASSDPTGAGETQYF | TGTGCCAGCAGTGACCCTACAGGGGCAGGAGAGACCCAGTACTTC
- | TRBJ2-7 | TRBV10-3 | TRBD2 | CAISATSGNVNEQYF | TGTGCCATCAGTGCGACTAGCGGGAACGTCAACGAGCAGTACTTC
- | TRBJ2-2 | TRBV9 | - | CASSPHGWTGELFF | TGTGCCAGCAGCCCACACGGGTGGACCGGGGAGCTGTTTTTT
- | TRBJ2-3 | TRBV27 | - | CASSFLDTQYF | TGTGCCAGCAGTTTTCTAGATACGCAGTATTTT